These 23 T cell receptor beta chains came from one sample sequenced in a study of graft-versus-host responses after intestinal transplantation. Repertoires were generated with immunoSEQ multiplex PCR, while TCRdb's copy carries only in-frame clones and drops some. The repertoire has approximately 94,000 clones, more than 75% of them found once; the top ten carry over 0.75%. Their target antigens are unknown. The sample in question was unstimulated CD4+ T cells sorted from spleen or lymph node cells, obtained before transplant. These receptor sequences come from a human donor who was the organ donor for an intestinal transplant.

For the CDR3, the DNA is TGTGCCAGCAATCCGGAGTTGGGCCAAGAGACCCAGTACTTC. This gives the protein CASNPELGQETQYF. The chain employs TRBV6-1 and TRBJ2-5; no clear D. The germline V gene encodes CDR1 MNHNS and CDR2 SASEGT. This CDR3 region has 14 residues. Trimming removed 7 bases at V and 1 base at J, with 13 bases between.

In its sample, this clone was seen a few times. The chain has TRBV5-1 and TRBJ1-2; D is perhaps TRBD1 (5 bases). Germline V gene data show CDR1 as SGHRS and CDR2 as YFSETQ. V was pared by 0 bases and J by 3 bases, with 15 bases between. The CDR3 extends over 16 amino acids. In nucleotides, the CDR3 is TGCGCCAGCAGCTTGGCGGGGGATCCCGCTTACTATGGCTACACCTTC. Amino acids: CASSLAGDPAYYGYTF. Full variable domain (missing parts from reference TRBV5-1 and TRBJ1-2): KAGVTQTPRYLIKTRGQQVTLSCSPISGHRSVSWYQQTPGQGLQFLFEYFSETQRNKGNFPGRFSGRQFSNSRSEMNVSTLELGDSALYLCASSLAGDPAYYGYTFGSGTRLTVV.

The V and J genes are TRBV28 and TRBJ2-4, with D perhaps assigned TRBD1 or TRBD2 (5 bases each). Trimming stripped 3 bases from V and 1 base from J, with 22 bases between. Germline V gene lookup returns CDR1 MDHEN and CDR2 SYDVKM. The CDR3 extends over 19 amino acids. The CDR3 DNA sequence: TGTGCCAGCAGTTTCCCACCAGGGAGATCGATCGTGGCCAAAAACATTCAGTACTTC. It yields the protein CASSFPPGRSIVAKNIQYF. Variable domain in full (rest from reference TRBV28 and TRBJ2-4): DVKVTQSSRYLVKRTGEKVFLECVQDMDHENMFWYRQDPGLGLRLIYFSYDVKMKEKGDIPEGYSVSREKKERFSLILESASTNQTSMYLCASSFPPGRSIVAKNIQYFGAGTRLSVL.

The chain carries TRBV5-1 and TRBJ2-5, with 9 bases fitting TRBD2. After removal of 5 bases from V and 1 base from J, the junction contained 3 bases not matched to a gene. Germline loops: CDR1 SGHRS, CDR2 YFSETQ. This CDR3 comprises 14 residues. CDR3 coding DNA: TGCGCCAGCAGGAAACTAGCGGGCCAAGAGACCCAGTACTTC. It encodes CASRKLAGQETQYF.

This rearrangement joins TRBV5-5 to TRBJ1-5; 11 nucleotides agree with TRBD1. The CDR3 is 15 residues long. Per germline, CDR1 SGHKS and CDR2 YYEKEE (reference sequence). The J segment lost 6 bases and the V segment lost 1 base, leaving 3 bases of the junction unmatched. The CDR3, as DNA: TGTGCCAGCAGCTTGAGAGGACAGGGGGCTCAGCCCCAGCATTTT. Amino acid sequence: CASSLRGQGAQPQHF. Full variable domain (remainder filled in from reference TRBV5-5 and TRBJ1-5): DAGVTQSPTHLIKTRGQQVTLRCSPISGHKSVSWYQQVLGQGPQFIFQYYEKEERGRGNFPDRFSARQFPNYSSELNVNALLLGDSALYLCASSLRGQGAQPQHFGDGTRLSIL.

J is TRBJ1-1 and V is TRBV4-1, with TRBD1 matching over 7 bases. CDR3 length: 15 amino acids. Trimming took 7 bases from V and 3 from J; bases not matched to a gene: 11. CDR1 and CDR2 from the germline V gene are MGHRA and YSYEKL. In nucleotides, the CDR3 is TGCGCCAGCACCCTCACAGGGCAGGGGGACACTGAAGCTTTCTTT. This codes for CASTLTGQGDTEAFF.

The chain carries TRBV5-4 and TRBJ2-3; D is undetermined. The V gene's germline CDR1 is SGHNT and CDR2 YYREEE (reference sequence). CDR3 length: 12 amino acids. Trimming shortened V by 4 bases and J by 5 bases, and 8 bases separated the two germline ends. CDR3 nucleotide sequence: TGTGCCAGCAGCCTGGCGTTAGATACGCAGTATTTT. Protein: CASSLALDTQYF.

This chain links TRBV2 with TRBJ1-3; 10 nucleotides match TRBD1. The V gene's germline CDR1 is SNHLY and CDR2 FYNNEI. The CDR3 runs 14 residues. V dropped 8 bases and J dropped 4; count of bases not matched to a gene: 5. The CDR3 here is CASGQGVSGNTIYF. In DNA form, the CDR3 reads TGTGCCAGCGGACAGGGGGTGTCCGGAAACACCATATATTTT.

In this sample, this clone turned up once. V and J are TRBV19 and TRBJ2-5; 9 bases align to TRBD2. V lost 2 bases, J lost 3 bases, and 10 bases stayed unmatched. This CDR3 spans 17 amino acids. The germline V gene has CDR1 LNHDA and CDR2 SQIVND (reference sequence). CDR3 bases: TGTGCCAGTAGTATAAATAGGGGCGGGGGGGCAAAAGAGACCCAGTACTTC. Translating it yields CASSINRGGGAKETQYF.

V usage is TRBV11-2 and J usage is TRBJ2-7; a weak D match, TRBD1 (7 bases). Trimming pared 2 bases from V and 2 bases from J, leaving 13 bases between. The CDR3 is 15 amino acids. Per germline, CDR1 SGHAT and CDR2 FQNNGV. In DNA form, the CDR3 reads TGTGCCAGCAGCTTAAATGCAGGGGGGACCTACGAGCAGTACTTC. It translates to CASSLNAGGTYEQYF.

The chain recombines TRBV4-2 with TRBJ2-1; D is unresolved. This CDR3 spans 15 amino acids. Germline V gene lookup returns CDR1 LGHNA and CDR2 YNFKEQ. The ends were cut back, 4 bases at V and 0 bases at J, with 10 bases in the middle. The CDR3 sequence is CASSPYGGSYNEQFF. The CDR3 DNA is TGTGCCAGCAGCCCGTATGGCGGCTCCTACAATGAGCAGTTCTTC.

The chain employs TRBV27 and TRBJ1-2; a possible D gene is TRBD1 (6 bases). Trimming removed 6 bases from V and 3 bases from J, with 20 bases in between. CDR1 MNHEY and CDR2 SMNVEV come from the germline V gene (reference sequence). CDR3 length: 16 residues. The CDR3 loop is CASRSPGHRSHYGYTF. CDR3 DNA: TGTGCCAGCAGGTCTCCGGGACACCGGAGCCACTATGGCTACACCTTC.

The V call is TRBV5-1, the J call TRBJ1-6, with D perhaps TRBD1 (5 bases). CDR1 is SGHRS and CDR2 is YFSETQ in the germline V gene. The V and J ends lost 3 bases and 8 bases respectively, with 12 bases between them. The CDR3 runs 14 residues. CDR3 DNA: TGCGCCAGCAGCTCCGGTTCGGGGGATTCACCCCTCCACTTT. Protein sequence: CASSSGSGDSPLHF.

The chain is built from TRBV28 and TRBJ1-4, with 9 bases aligning to TRBD1. The germline gives CDR1 MDHEN, CDR2 SYDVKM. The V segment lost 6 bases and the J segment 8 bases; nucleotides outside the gene matches: 10. The CDR3 length is 15 residues. CDR3 residues: CASRTPGQGMEKLFF. As DNA, the CDR3 is TGTGCCAGCAGAACCCCGGGACAGGGAATGGAAAAACTGTTTTTT.

The table lists this clone with a few counts. The rearrangement links TRBV6-5 to TRBJ2-7, with TRBD2 matching over 7 bases. The CDR3 extends over 12 amino acids. The V and J ends lost 6 bases and 6 bases, in that order; junction bases with no gene match: 5. Germline loops: CDR1 MNHEY, CDR2 SVGAGI. The CDR3 bases are TGTGCCAGCAGGCCTCCTAGCGGCGAGCAGTACTTC. Translated, it gives CASRPPSGEQYF.

This clone was observed once. This chain connects TRBV5-1 to TRBJ1-6; D perhaps matches TRBD1 (5 bases). Between the trimmed V and J ends, which lost 0 bases and 6 bases, there was a span of 10 bases. This CDR3 has 15 residues. Per germline, CDR1 SGHRS and CDR2 YFSETQ. The CDR3 nucleotides read TGCGCCAGCAGCTTGGGGCAGGGAGGTAATTCACCCCTCCACTTT. As protein: CASSLGQGGNSPLHF.

The gene calls are TRBV5-4 and TRBJ2-3; 8 positions agree with TRBD1. CDR3 length equals 15 residues. Germline V CDR1 and CDR2: SGHNT, YYREEE (reference sequence). The junction had 4 bases not matched to a gene; V was cut back by 2 bases and J by 2 bases. The CDR3 is CASSLQGVHTDTQYF. The CDR3 nucleotides read TGTGCCAGCAGCTTACAGGGGGTCCACACAGATACGCAGTATTTT.

This chain links TRBV4-1 with TRBJ2-5; D gene ambiguous. Germline V gene sequence: CDR1 MGHRA, CDR2 YSYEKL. The CDR3 runs 14 residues. Between the trimmed V and J ends, which lost 4 bases and 0 bases, there was a span of 9 bases. The CDR3 nucleotides read TGCGCCAGCAGCCCGAGGACCGACCAAGAGACCCAGTACTTC. Translating it yields CASSPRTDQETQYF.

The CDR3 DNA is TGTGCCAGCAGCCTCCAAAGTTCCGTCGGCTACACCTTC. Protein product: CASSLQSSVGYTF. The chain joins TRBV5-6 to TRBJ1-2, with D unresolved. This CDR3 is built from 13 residues. Trimming took off 4 bases at V and 8 bases at J, with 15 bases between the two ends. Germline V gives CDR1 SGHDT, CDR2 YYEEEE.

The chain joins TRBV5-6 to TRBJ2-1, with no clear D. The CDR3 is 14 residues long. Germline V gene data show CDR1 as SGHDT and CDR2 as YYEEEE. With 0 bases removed from V and 0 bases from J, the gap between germline ends came to 4 bases. The chain's CDR3 is CASSLGDSYNEQFF. The DNA of the CDR3 is TGTGCCAGCAGCTTGGGGGACTCCTACAATGAGCAGTTCTTC.

The chain uses TRBV18 and TRBJ1-2; D is unclear. Trimming left V 0 bases short and J 5 bases short, with 7 bases between. Germline V CDR1 and CDR2: KGHSH, LQKENI. This CDR3 contains 13 residues. The CDR3 is CASSPPGGYGYTF. For the CDR3, the DNA is TGTGCCAGCTCACCACCGGGAGGATATGGCTACACCTTC. Full variable domain (rest looked up from reference TRBV18 and TRBJ1-2): NAGVMQNPRHLVRRRGQEARLRCSPMKGHSHVYWYRQLPEEGLKFMVYLQKENIIDESGMPKERFSAEFPKEGPSILRIQQVVRGDSAAYFCASSPPGGYGYTFGSGTRLTVV.

The chain links TRBV7-2 to TRBJ2-1; TRBD2 aligns across 9 bases. The CDR3 length is 17 residues. In germline, CDR1 is SGHTA, CDR2 FQGNSA. Unmatched junction bases numbered 7, after V lost 3 bases and J lost 1 base. The CDR3 here is CASSFDGSGGSYNEQFF. In DNA form, the CDR3 reads TGTGCCAGCAGCTTTGATGGTAGCGGGGGTTCCTACAATGAGCAGTTCTTC.

The chain combines TRBV19 with TRBJ2-7; 7 nucleotides match TRBD1. CDR3 size: 13 residues. J gave up 2 bases and V 5 bases, and 3 bases lay outside the gene matches. Germline lookup yields CDR1 LNHDA and CDR2 SQIVND (reference sequence). In DNA, the CDR3 is TGTGCCAGTAGTTCGACAGGGACCTACGAGCAGTACTTC. It specifies CASSSTGTYEQYF.